The 9 T cell receptor beta chains given below trace back to one sample, sequenced in a study of blood T cell repertoires in COVID-19. The repertoire was sequenced with immunoSEQ multiplex PCR; TCRdb's copy has only in-frame clones and lacks some. This sample has roughly 35,000 clones, with about 94% found just once. Sequencing input: peripheral blood. The receptors were gathered from a human donor in a cohort sampled during active COVID-19.

The chain is built from TRBV5-1 and TRBJ2-3; weak D call: TRBD1 (6 bases). The germline V gene has CDR1 SGHRS and CDR2 YFSETQ. Between the trimmed V and J ends, which lost 3 bases and 5 bases, there was a span of 16 bases. CDR3 length: 15 amino acids. CDR3 region: CASSSGHLPLDTQYF. In DNA, the CDR3 is TGCGCCAGCAGCTCGGGACACCTACCTTTAGATACGCAGTATTTT.

The V call is TRBV19, the J call TRBJ2-1, with D possibly TRBD1 on 6 matching bases. Germline CDR1 reads LNHDA; CDR2 reads SQIVND (reference sequence). CDR3 length: 14 amino acids. The germline V and J ends were trimmed by 4 bases and 2 bases, with 9 bases remaining between them. For the CDR3, the DNA is TGTGCCAGTAGTACTCGGGACACCTACAATGAGCAGTTCTTC. Its protein product is CASSTRDTYNEQFF. The whole variable domain, remainder taken from reference TRBV19 and TRBJ2-1, is DGGITQSPKYLFRKEGQNVTLSCEQNLNHDAMYWYRQDPGQGLRLIYYSQIVNDFQKGDIAEGYSVSREKKESFPLTVTSAQKNPTAFYLCASSTRDTYNEQFFGPGTRLTVL.

This clone was seen a single time. The chain has TRBV3-1 (or the pseudogene TRBV3-2) and TRBJ2-3; D is perhaps TRBD1 (7 bases). The CDR3 length is 17 residues. Per germline, CDR1 LGHDT and CDR2 YNNKEL (reference sequence). V dropped 1 base and J dropped 0 bases, with 14 bases sitting between them. The CDR3 sequence is CASSQGSTGRSTDTQYF. The CDR3 DNA is TGTGCCAGCAGCCAAGGGTCGACAGGGAGGAGCACAGATACGCAGTATTTT.

The chain is built from TRBV5-5 and TRBJ1-1; 10 bases are shared with TRBD1. Germline CDR1 and CDR2: SGHKS and YYEKEE (reference sequence). Unmatched junction bases numbered 7, after V lost 4 bases and J lost 1 base. The CDR3 has 16 residues. The CDR3, as DNA: TGTGCCAGCAGCAACAGACAGGGGGCAGGGAACACTGAAGCTTTCTTT. Translated, it gives CASSNRQGAGNTEAFF. Variable domain in full (rest from reference TRBV5-5 and TRBJ1-1): DAGVTQSPTHLIKTRGQQVTLRCSPISGHKSVSWYQQVLGQGPQFIFQYYEKEERGRGNFPDRFSARQFPNYSSELNVNALLLGDSALYLCASSNRQGAGNTEAFFGQGTRLTVV.

The chain employs TRBV6-5 and TRBJ1-2, with D perhaps TRBD1 (6 bases). Trimming cost V 0 bases and J 0 bases, with 8 bases left between them. The CDR3 contains 15 residues. From germline, CDR1 is MNHEY and CDR2 SVGAGI. Here the CDR3 reads CASSYSGGANYGYTF. The DNA for the CDR3 is TGTGCCAGCAGTTACTCAGGGGGGGCTAACTATGGCTACACCTTC.

The chain couples TRBV11-2 to TRBJ2-5; D call uncertain. CDR1 and CDR2 from the germline V gene are SGHAT and FQNNGV. The CDR3 has 12 amino acids. The V end was cut by 3 bases, the J end by 3 bases, with 5 bases between. For the CDR3, the DNA is TGTGCCAGCAGCTTTACTGAAGAGACCCAGTACTTC. Its protein is CASSFTEETQYF.

The rearrangement links TRBV30 to TRBJ2-1; 8 nucleotides match TRBD2. Losses at the gene ends were 2 bases for V and 4 bases for J; bases not matched to a gene: 10. There are 16 residues in the CDR3. Germline V gene data show CDR1 as GTSNPN and CDR2 as SVGIG (reference sequence). CDR3 in DNA: TGTGCCTGGAGTCCTAATCTAGCGGGCGCTTACAATGAGCAGTTCTTC. This encodes CAWSPNLAGAYNEQFF.

This clone was picked up one time. The V and J genes are TRBV9 and TRBJ2-3; D is unclear. The CDR3 is made up of 17 amino acids. Germline CDR1 is SGDLS and CDR2 is YYNGEE. V lost 7 bases and J lost 0, with 21 bases in between. CDR3 residues: CASDAETHSSSTDTQYF. The CDR3 DNA reads TGTGCCAGCGACGCCGAAACACATAGCTCTAGCACAGATACGCAGTATTTT. Based on the CDR3 plus reference TRBV9 and TRBJ2-3, the full variable domain is DSGVTQTPKHLITATGQRVTLRCSPRSGDLSVYWYQQSLDQGLQFLIQYYNGEERAKGNILERFSAQQFPDLHSELNLSSLELGDSALYFCASDAETHSSSTDTQYFGPGTRLTVL.

The chain's CDR3 is CASSLEAGVDTEAFF. CDR3 sequence (DNA): TGCGCCAGCAGCTTGGAGGCAGGGGTGGATACTGAAGCTTTCTTT. The rearrangement uses TRBV5-1 and TRBJ1-1; tentative D call: TRBD1 (6 bases). Germline lookup yields CDR1 SGHRS and CDR2 YFSETQ. Trimming left V 0 bases short and J 5 bases short, with 14 bases between. The CDR3 extends over 15 amino acids.